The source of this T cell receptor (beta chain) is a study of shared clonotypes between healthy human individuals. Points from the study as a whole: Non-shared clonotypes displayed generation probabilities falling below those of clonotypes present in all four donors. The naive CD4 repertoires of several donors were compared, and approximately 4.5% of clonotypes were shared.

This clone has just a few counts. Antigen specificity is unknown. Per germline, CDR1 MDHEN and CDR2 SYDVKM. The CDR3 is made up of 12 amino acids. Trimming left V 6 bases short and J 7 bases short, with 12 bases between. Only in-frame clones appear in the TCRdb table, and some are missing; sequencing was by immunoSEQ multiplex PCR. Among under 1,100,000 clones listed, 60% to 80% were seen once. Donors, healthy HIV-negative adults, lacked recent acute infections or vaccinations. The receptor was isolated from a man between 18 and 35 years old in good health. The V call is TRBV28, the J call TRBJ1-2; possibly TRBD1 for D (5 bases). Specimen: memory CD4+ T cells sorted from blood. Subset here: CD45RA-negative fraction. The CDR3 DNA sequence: TGTGCCAGCAGCAGGGAGCTTTTTGGCTACACCTTC. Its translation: CASSRELFGYTF.